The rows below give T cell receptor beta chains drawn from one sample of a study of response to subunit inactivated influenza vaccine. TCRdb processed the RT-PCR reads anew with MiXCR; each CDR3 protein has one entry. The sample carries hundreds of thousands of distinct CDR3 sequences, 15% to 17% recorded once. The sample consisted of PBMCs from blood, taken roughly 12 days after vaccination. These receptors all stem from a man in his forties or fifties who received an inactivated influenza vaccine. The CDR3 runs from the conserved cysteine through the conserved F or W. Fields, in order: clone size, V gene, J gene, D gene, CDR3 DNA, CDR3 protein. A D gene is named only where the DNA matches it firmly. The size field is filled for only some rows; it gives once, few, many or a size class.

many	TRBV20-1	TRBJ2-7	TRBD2	TGCAGTGCTAGAGATCCGACTAGCGGGATCTCCTACGAGCAGTACTTC	CSARDPTSGISYEQYF
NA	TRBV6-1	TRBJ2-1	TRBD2	TGTGCCAGCAGCGATACTAGCGGGGCGCTTTACAATGAGCAGTTCTTC	CASSDTSGALYNEQFF
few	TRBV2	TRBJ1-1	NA	TGTGCCAGCAGTGTGGAGGGGCTGAACACTGAAGCTTTCTTT	CASSVEGLNTEAFF
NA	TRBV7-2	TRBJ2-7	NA	TGTGCCAGCAGCCGCGAGTCAACCTACGAGCAGTACTTC	CASSRESTYEQYF
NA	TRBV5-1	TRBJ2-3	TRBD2	TGCGCCAGCCATAGGACTAGCGGGGGGTCAGATACGCAGTATTTT	CASHRTSGGSDTQYF
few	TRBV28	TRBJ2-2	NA	TGTGCCAGCATAGGCTGGACAGACACCGGGGAGCTGTTTTTT	CASIGWTDTGELFF
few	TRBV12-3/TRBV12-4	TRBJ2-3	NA	TGTGCCAGCAGCTTTGAAGGAGTAGGTTTTGATACGCAGTATTTT	CASSFEGVGFDTQYF
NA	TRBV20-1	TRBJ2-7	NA	TGCAGTGCTAGCGGGAGTATCTACGAGCAGTACTTC	CSASGSIYEQYF
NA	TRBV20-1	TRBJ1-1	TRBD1	TGCAGTGCTAGACGCCGGGACAGGGTCACTGAAGCTTTCTTT	CSARRRDRVTEAFF
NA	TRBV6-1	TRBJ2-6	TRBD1	TGTGCCAGCAGCCCCGGGACAGGGGATTACTCTGGGGCCAACGTCCTGACTTTC	CASSPGTGDYSGANVLTF
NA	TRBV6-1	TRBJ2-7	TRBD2	TGTGCCAGCAGTCCTAGCGGGGATTTCTCCGAGCAGTACTTC	CASSPSGDFSEQYF
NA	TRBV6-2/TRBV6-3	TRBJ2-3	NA	TGTGCCAGCAGGTACACGGACTTTACAGATACGCAGTATTTT	CASRYTDFTDTQYF
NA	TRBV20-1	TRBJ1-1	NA	TGCAGTGCTACGGCGGGAGGACTGAACACTGAAGCTTTCTTT	CSATAGGLNTEAFF